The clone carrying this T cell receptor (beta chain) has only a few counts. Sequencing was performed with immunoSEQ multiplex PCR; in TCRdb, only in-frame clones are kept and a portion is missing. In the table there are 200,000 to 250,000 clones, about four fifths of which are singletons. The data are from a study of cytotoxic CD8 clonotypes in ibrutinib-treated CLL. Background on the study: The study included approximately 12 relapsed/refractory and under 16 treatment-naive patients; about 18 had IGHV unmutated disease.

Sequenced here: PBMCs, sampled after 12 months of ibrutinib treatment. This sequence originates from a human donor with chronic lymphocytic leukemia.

The CDR3 DNA is TGTGCCAGCAGCTTAAGTCCCCCCGGGGAGCTGTTTTTT. Translated, it gives CASSLSPPGELFF. J is TRBJ2-2 and V is TRBV7-2; D uncertain. CDR1 SGHTA and CDR2 FQGNSA come from the germline V gene. This CDR3 comprises 13 residues. The germline V and J ends were trimmed by 2 bases and 6 bases, with 7 bases remaining between them.